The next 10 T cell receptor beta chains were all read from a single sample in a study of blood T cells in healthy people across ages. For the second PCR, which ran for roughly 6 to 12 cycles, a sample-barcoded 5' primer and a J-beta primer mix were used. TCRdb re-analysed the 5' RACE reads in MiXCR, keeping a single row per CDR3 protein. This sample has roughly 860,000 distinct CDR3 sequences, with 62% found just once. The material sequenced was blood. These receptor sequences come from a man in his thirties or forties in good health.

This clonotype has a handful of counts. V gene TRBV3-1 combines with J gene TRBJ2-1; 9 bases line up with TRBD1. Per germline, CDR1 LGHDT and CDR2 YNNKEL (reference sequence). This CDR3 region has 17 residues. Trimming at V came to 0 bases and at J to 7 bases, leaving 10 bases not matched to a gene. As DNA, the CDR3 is TGTGCCAGCAGCCAAGATGGGGGGACAGGGTTAAGTAATGAGCAGTTCTTC. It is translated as CASSQDGGTGLSNEQFF.

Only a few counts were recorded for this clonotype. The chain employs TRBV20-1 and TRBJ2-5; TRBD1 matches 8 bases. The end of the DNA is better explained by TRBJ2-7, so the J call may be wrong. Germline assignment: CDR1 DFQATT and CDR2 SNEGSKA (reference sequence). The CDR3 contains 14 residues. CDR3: CSARDRGTGVEQYF. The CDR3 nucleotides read TGCAGTGCTAGAGATCGGGGGACAGGTGTCGAGCAGTACTTC.

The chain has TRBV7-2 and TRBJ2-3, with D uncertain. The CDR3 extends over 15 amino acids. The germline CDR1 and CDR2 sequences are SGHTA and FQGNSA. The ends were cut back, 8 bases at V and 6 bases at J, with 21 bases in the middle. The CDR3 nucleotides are TGTGCCAGCCAGCCCTCCCCAGGAGTGTTGGATACGCAGTATTTT. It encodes CASQPSPGVLDTQYF.

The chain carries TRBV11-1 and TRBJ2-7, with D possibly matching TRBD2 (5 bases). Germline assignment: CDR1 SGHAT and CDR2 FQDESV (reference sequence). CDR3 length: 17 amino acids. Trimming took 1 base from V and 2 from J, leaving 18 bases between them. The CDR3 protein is CASSLDGEPAGAYEQYF. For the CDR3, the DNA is TGTGCCAGCAGCTTAGATGGGGAGCCAGCCGGAGCCTACGAGCAGTACTTC.

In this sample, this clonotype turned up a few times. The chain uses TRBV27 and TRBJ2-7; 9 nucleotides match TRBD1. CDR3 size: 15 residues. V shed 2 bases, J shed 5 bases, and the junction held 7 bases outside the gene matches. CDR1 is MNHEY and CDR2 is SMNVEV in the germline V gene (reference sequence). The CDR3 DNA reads TGTGCCAGCAGTTTAAGGGACAGGGTCAACGACGAGCAGTACTTC. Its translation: CASSLRDRVNDEQYF.

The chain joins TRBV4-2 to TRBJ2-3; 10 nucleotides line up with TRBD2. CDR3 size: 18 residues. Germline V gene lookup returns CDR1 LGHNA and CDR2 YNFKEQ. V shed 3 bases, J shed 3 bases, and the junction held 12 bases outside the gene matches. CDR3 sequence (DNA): TGTGCCAGCAGCCAGAGATCATCCGGACTAGCGGCTACAGATACGCAGTATTTT. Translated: CASSQRSSGLAATDTQYF.

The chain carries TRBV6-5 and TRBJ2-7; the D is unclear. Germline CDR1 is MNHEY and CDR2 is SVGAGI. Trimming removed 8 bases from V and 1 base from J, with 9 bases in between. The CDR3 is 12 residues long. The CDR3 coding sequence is TGTGCCAGCCAGCGTAATTCCTACGAGCAGTACTTC. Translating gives CASQRNSYEQYF.

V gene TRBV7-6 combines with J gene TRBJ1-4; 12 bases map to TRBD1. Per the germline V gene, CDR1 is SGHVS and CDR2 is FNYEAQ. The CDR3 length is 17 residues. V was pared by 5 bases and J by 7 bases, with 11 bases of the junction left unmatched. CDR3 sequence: CASSLGDRGPLGEKLFF. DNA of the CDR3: TGTGCCAGCAGCCTAGGGGACAGGGGGCCCCTGGGTGAAAAACTGTTTTTT.

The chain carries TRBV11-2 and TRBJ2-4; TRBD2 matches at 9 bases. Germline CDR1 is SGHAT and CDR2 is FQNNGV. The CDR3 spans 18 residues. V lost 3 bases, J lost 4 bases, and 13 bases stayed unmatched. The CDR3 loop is CASSFESGGYMAKNIQYF. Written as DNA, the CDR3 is TGTGCCAGCAGCTTTGAAAGCGGGGGGTATATGGCTAAAAACATTCAGTACTTC.

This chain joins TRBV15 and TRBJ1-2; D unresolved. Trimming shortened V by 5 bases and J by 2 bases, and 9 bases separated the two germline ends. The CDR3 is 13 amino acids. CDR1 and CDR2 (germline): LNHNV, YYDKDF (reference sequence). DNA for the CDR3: TGTGCCACCAGCGCCGACGGGAACTATGGCTACACCTTC. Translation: CATSADGNYGYTF.